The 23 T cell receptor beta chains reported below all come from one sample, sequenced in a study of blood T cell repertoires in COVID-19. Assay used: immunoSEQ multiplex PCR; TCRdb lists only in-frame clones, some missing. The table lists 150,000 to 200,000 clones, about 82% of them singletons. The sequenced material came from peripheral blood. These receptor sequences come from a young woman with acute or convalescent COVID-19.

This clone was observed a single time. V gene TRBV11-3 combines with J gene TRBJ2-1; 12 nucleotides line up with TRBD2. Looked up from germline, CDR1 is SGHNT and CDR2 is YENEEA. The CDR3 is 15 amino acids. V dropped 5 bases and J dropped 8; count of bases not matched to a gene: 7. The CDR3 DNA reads TGTGCCAGCAGCCCCGGACTAGCGGGGAAGGATGAGCAGTTCTTC. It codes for CASSPGLAGKDEQFF. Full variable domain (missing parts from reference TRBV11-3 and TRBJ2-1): EAGVVQSPRYKIIEKKQPVAFWCNPISGHNTLYWYLQNLGQGPELLIRYENEEAVDDSQLPKDRFSAERLKGVDSTLKIQPAELGDSAVYLCASSPGLAGKDEQFFGPGTRLTVL.

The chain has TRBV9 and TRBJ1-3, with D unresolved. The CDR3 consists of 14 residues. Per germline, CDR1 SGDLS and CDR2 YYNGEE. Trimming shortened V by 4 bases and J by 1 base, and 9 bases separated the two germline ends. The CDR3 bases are TGTGCCAGCAGCTCCACCGGGTCTGGAAACACCATATATTTT. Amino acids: CASSSTGSGNTIYF.

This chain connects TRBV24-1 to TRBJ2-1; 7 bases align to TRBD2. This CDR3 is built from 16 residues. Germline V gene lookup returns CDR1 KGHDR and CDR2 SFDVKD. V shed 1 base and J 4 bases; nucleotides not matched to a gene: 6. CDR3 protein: CATSDLGPSGYNEQFF. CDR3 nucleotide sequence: TGTGCCACCAGTGATTTAGGGCCTAGCGGATACAATGAGCAGTTCTTC.

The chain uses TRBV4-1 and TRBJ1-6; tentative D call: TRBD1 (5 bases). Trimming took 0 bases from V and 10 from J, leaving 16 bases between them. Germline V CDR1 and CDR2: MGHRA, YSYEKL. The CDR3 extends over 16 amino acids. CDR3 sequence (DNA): TGCGCCAGCAGCCAAGATGAAGCAGGCTCAGGGTCACCCCTCCACTTT. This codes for CASSQDEAGSGSPLHF.

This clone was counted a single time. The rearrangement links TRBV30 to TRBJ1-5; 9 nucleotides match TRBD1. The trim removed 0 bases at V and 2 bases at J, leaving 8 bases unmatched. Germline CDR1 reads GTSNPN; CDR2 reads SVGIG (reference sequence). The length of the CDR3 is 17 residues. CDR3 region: CAWSVDRGMIGNQPQHF. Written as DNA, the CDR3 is TGTGCCTGGAGTGTGGACAGGGGTATGATCGGCAATCAGCCCCAGCATTTT.

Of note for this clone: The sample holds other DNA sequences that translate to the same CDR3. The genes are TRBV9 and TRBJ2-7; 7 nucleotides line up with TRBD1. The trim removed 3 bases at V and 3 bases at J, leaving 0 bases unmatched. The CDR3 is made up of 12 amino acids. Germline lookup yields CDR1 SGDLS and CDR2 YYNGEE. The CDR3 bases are TGTGCCAGCAGCGGACAGGGCTACGAGCAGTACTTC. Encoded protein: CASSGQGYEQYF.

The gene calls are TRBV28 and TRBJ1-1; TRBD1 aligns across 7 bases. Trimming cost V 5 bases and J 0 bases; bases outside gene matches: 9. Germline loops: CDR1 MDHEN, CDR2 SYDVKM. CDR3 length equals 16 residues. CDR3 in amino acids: CASSPLVTGLNTEAFF. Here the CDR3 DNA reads TGTGCCAGCAGTCCCCTGGTGACAGGGCTGAACACTGAAGCTTTCTTT.

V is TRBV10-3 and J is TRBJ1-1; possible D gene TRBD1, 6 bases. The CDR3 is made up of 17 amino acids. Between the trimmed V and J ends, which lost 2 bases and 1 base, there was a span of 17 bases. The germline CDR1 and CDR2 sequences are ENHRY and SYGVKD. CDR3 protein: CAISEIEVIGGNTEAFF. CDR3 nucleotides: TGTGCCATCAGTGAGATAGAAGTTATAGGGGGGAACACTGAAGCTTTCTTT.

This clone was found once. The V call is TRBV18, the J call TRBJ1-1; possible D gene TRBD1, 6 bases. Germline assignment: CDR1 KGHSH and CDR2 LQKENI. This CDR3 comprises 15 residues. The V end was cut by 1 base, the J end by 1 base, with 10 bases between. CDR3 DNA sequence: TGTGCCAGCTCACCACAGACAGGCGGGAACACTGAAGCTTTCTTT. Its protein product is CASSPQTGGNTEAFF.

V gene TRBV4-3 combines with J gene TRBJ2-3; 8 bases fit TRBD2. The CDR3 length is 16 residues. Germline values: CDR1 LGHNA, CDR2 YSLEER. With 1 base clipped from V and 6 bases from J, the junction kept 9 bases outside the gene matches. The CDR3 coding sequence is TGCGCCAGCAGCCAAGGGCCGGGGGGGGCAAAGGATACGCAGTATTTT. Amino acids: CASSQGPGGAKDTQYF.

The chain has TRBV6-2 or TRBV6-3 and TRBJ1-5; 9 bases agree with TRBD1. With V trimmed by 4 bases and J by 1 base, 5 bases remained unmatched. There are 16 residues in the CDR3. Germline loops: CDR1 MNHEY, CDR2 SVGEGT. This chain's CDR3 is CASSSWTGESNQPQHF. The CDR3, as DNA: TGTGCCAGCAGTTCTTGGACAGGGGAAAGCAATCAGCCCCAGCATTTT.

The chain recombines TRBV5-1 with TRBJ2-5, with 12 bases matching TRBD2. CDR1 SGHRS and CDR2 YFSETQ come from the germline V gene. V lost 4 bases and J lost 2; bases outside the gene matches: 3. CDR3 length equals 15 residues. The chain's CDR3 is CASSAGTSGQETQYF. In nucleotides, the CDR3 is TGCGCCAGCAGCGCTGGGACTAGCGGGCAAGAGACCCAGTACTTC.

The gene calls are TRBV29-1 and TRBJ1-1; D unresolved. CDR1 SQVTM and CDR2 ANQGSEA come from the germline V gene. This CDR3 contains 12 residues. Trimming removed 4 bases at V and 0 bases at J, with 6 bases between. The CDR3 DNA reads TGCAGCGTTGTACAAATGAACACTGAAGCTTTCTTT. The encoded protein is CSVVQMNTEAFF.

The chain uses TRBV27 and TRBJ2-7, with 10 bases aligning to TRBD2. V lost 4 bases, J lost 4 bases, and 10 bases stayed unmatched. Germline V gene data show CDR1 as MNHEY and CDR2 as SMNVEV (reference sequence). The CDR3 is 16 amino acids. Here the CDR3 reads CASSSLSGRTPYEQYF. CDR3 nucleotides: TGTGCCAGCAGTTCCCTTAGCGGGAGGACACCGTACGAGCAGTACTTC.

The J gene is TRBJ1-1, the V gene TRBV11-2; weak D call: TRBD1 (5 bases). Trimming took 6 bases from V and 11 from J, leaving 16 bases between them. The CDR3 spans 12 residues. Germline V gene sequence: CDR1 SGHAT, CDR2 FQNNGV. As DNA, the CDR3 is TGTGCCAGCAGGATACTACAGGCCCGGGCTTTCTTT. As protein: CASRILQARAFF.

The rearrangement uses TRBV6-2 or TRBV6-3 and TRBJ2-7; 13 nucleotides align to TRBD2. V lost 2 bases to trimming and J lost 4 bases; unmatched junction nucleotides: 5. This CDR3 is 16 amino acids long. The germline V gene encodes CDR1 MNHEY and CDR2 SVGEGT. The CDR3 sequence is CASSYDRTSGGYEQYF. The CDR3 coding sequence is TGTGCCAGCAGTTACGACCGGACTAGCGGGGGTTACGAGCAGTACTTC.

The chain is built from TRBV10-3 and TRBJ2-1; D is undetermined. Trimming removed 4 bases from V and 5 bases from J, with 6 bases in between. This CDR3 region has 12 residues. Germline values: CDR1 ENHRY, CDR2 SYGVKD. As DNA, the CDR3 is TGTGCCATCAGTGGTAGCAACAATGAGCAGTTCTTC. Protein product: CAISGSNNEQFF.

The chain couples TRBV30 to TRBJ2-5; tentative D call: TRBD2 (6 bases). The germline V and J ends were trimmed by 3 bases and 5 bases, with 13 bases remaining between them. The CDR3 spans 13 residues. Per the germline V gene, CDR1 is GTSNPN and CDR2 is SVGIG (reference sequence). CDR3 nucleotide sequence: TGTGCCTGGAGCGGCCCCCGGGGGGAGACCCAGTACTTC. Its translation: CAWSGPRGETQYF.

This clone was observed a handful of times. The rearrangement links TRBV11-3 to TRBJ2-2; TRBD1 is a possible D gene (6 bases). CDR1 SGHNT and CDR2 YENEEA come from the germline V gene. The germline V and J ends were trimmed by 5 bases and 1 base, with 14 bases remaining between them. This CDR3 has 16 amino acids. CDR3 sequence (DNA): TGTGCCAGCAGCGCCGCCGGGACACGGAACACCGGGGAGCTGTTTTTT. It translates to CASSAAGTRNTGELFF.

CDR3 residues: CASSSGQGGSEKLFF. CDR3 coding DNA: TGTGCCAGCAGCTCTGGGCAGGGTGGAAGTGAAAAACTGTTTTTT. The V call is TRBV11-3, the J call TRBJ1-4, with D possibly being TRBD1 (5 bases). This CDR3 has 15 amino acids. Per the germline V gene, CDR1 is SGHNT and CDR2 is YENEEA. With 4 bases removed from V and 7 bases from J, the gap between germline ends came to 16 bases.

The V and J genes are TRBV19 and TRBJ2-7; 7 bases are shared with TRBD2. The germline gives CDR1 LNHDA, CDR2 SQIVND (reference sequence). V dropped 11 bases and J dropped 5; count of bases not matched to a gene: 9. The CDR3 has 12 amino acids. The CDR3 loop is CAAGEGVHEQYF. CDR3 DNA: TGTGCCGCCGGGGAGGGCGTCCACGAGCAGTACTTC.

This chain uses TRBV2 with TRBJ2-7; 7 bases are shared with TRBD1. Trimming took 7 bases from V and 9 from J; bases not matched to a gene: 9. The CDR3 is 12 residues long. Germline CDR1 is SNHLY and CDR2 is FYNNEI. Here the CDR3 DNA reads TGTGCCAGCACCCTCCTATGGGACAGGCAGTACTTC. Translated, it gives CASTLLWDRQYF.

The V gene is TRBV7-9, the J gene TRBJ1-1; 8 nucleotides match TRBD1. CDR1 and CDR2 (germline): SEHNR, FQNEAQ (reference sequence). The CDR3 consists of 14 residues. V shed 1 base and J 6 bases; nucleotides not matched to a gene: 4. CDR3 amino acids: CASSLVQGAAEAFF. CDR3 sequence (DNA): TGTGCCAGCAGCTTAGTTCAGGGGGCCGCTGAAGCTTTCTTT.